Presented here are 31 T cell receptor beta chains from one specimen sequenced in a study of T cell repertoires in cytomegalovirus infection. TCRdb passed the reads through MiXCR, listing each CDR3 protein once. The repertoire holds fewer than 900,000 distinct CDR3 sequences, with 25% to 30% as singletons. These TCRs are of unknown antigen specificity. The source material was cultured CD8+ T cells from PBMCs, sampled from culture after CMV antigen stimulation. Receptors originate from a human donor in good health (CMV status not recorded). Some clones in this sample may be carry-over from other donors' samples.

The chain combines TRBV7-9 with TRBJ2-7; TRBD1 aligns across 11 bases. Trimming removed 4 bases from V and 0 bases from J; junction bases left unmatched: 8. The CDR3 spans 17 residues. The germline CDR1 and CDR2 sequences are SEHNR and FQNEAQ (reference sequence). The CDR3: CASSYGTGGPVSYEQYV. Here the CDR3 DNA reads TGTGCCAGCAGCTACGGGACAGGGGGGCCCGTCTCCTACGAGCAGTACGTC.

This clonotype has a handful of counts. The rearrangement uses TRBV6-2 or TRBV6-3 and TRBJ2-2; D is uncertain. This CDR3 is built from 17 residues. V was trimmed by 7 bases and J by 3 bases, leaving 21 bases between them. CDR1 is MNHEY and CDR2 is SVGEGT in the germline V gene. The CDR3 region is CASNIRRLQEHTGELFF. The CDR3 DNA follows: TGTGCCAGCAATATCCGGCGGCTCCAGGAGCACACCGGGGAGCTGTTTTTT.

This clonotype was seen a handful of times. The CDR3 loop is CASSLGDKRGTEAFF. The CDR3 region has the DNA TGTGCCAGCAGCTTAGGGGACAAAAGAGGCACTGAAGCTTTCTTT. The J gene is TRBJ1-1, the V gene TRBV7-4; a possible D gene is TRBD1 (6 bases). The CDR3 has 15 residues. Trimming shortened V by 1 base and J by 4 bases, and 13 bases separated the two germline ends. Looked up from germline, CDR1 is SGHVT and CDR2 is SQSDAQ.

The chain has TRBV7-2 and TRBJ1-2; D is undetermined. The CDR3 spans 12 residues. Looked up from germline, CDR1 is SGHTA and CDR2 is FQGNSA. The germline V and J ends were trimmed by 6 bases and 2 bases, with 7 bases remaining between them. The CDR3 coding sequence is TGTGCCAGCAGTACTCCCAACTATGGCTACACCTTC. This sequence encodes CASSTPNYGYTF. Complete variable domain (other parts from reference TRBV7-2 and TRBJ1-2): GAGVSQSPSNKVTEKGKDVELRCDPISGHTALYWYRQSLGQGLEFLIYFQGNSAPDKSGLPSDRFSAERTGGSVSTLTIQRTQQEDSAVYLCASSTPNYGYTFGSGTRLTVV.

The chain employs TRBV7-9 and TRBJ2-7; weak D call: TRBD1 (6 bases). Germline CDR1 SEHNR, CDR2 FQNEAQ (reference sequence). The V end lost 1 base, the J end lost 2 bases, and 9 bases lay between the germline ends. The CDR3 contains 14 residues. CDR3 sequence reads: CASSLDRVPYEQYV. The CDR3 nucleotides read TGTGCCAGCAGCTTAGACAGGGTGCCCTACGAGCAGTACGTC.

This rearrangement joins TRBV5-1 to TRBJ2-3; D gene uncertain. The V end lost 0 bases, the J end lost 7 bases, and 9 bases lay between the germline ends. From germline, CDR1 is SGHRS and CDR2 YFSETQ. The CDR3 is 13 residues long. The CDR3 is CASSLVSRNTQYF. In DNA form, the CDR3 reads TGCGCCAGCAGCTTGGTATCTCGGAATACGCAGTATTTT.

This clonotype was counted many times. The rearrangement joins TRBV7-9 to TRBJ2-7; a possible D gene is TRBD2 (5 bases). The CDR3 runs to 13 residues. The germline V and J ends were trimmed by 8 bases and 4 bases, with 15 bases remaining between them. Germline V lookup: CDR1 SEHNR, CDR2 FQNEAQ (reference sequence). The CDR3: CASRPADKYEQYV. CDR3 nucleotide sequence: TGTGCCAGCCGACCAGCGGATAAATACGAGCAGTACGTC.

The chain recombines TRBV7-8 with TRBJ2-1, with TRBD1 identical over 8 bases. The germline V gene has CDR1 SGHVS and CDR2 FQNEAQ. The length of the CDR3 is 13 residues. Unmatched junction bases numbered 3, after V lost 3 bases and J lost 8 bases. The CDR3 nucleotides are TGTGCCAGCAGCTTCGGGACAGGCGATGAGCAGTTCTTC. This translates into CASSFGTGDEQFF.

A few counts support this clonotype. The rearrangement joins TRBV6-6 to TRBJ2-3, with 8 bases identical to TRBD2. The CDR3 contains 17 residues. Germline V gene data show CDR1 as MNHNY and CDR2 as SVGAGI (reference sequence). V gave up 4 bases and J gave up 1 base; unmatched junction bases: 10. The CDR3 loop reads CASSSRGSGDRTDTQYF. The CDR3 nucleotides are TGTGCCAGCAGTTCCCGGGGTAGCGGGGACCGCACAGATACGCAGTATTTT.

The J gene is TRBJ1-6, the V gene TRBV27; unclear D gene. Germline CDR1 is MNHEY and CDR2 is SMNVEV (reference sequence). The CDR3 is 13 residues long. Trimming pared 7 bases from V and 4 bases from J, leaving 8 bases between. CDR3 nucleotides: TGTGCCAGCACTGGACGTTATAATTCACCCCTCCACTTT. Translated, it gives CASTGRYNSPLHF.

The V and J genes are TRBV10-3 and TRBJ2-7; 7 bases line up with TRBD1. This CDR3 contains 14 residues. Trimming took 7 bases from V and 0 from J; bases not matched to a gene: 6. In germline, CDR1 is ENHRY, CDR2 SYGVKD. The CDR3 loop reads CAIIQTGISYEQYF. Here the CDR3 DNA reads TGTGCCATCATCCAGACAGGGATCTCCTACGAGCAGTACTTC.

The chain couples TRBV11-1 to TRBJ2-1, with 8 bases matching TRBD2. Trimming cost V 3 bases and J 8 bases; bases outside gene matches: 6. The germline gives CDR1 SGHAT, CDR2 FQDESV (reference sequence). This CDR3 spans 14 amino acids. This CDR3 reads CASSLGLGVDEQFF. The CDR3 DNA reads as TGTGCCAGCAGCTTGGGACTAGGAGTAGATGAGCAGTTCTTC.

This clonotype was seen repeatedly, ten times or more. This chain links TRBV7-2 with TRBJ2-5; 7 nucleotides align to TRBD1. Trimming removed 5 bases from V and 3 bases from J; junction bases left unmatched: 6. Germline-derived CDR1 and CDR2 are SGHTA and FQGNSA. There are 14 residues in the CDR3. The CDR3 coding sequence is TGTGCCAGCAGCACCGACAGGGAAAAAGAGACCCAGTACTTC. Translated, it gives CASSTDREKETQYF. The variable domain in full, with the rest retrieved from reference TRBV7-2 and TRBJ2-5, is GAGVSQSPSNKVTEKGKDVELRCDPISGHTALYWYRQSLGQGLEFLIYFQGNSAPDKSGLPSDRFSAERTGGSVSTLTIQRTQQEDSAVYLCASSTDREKETQYFGPGTRLLVL.

The table lists this clonotype with a few counts. The chain joins TRBV6-2 or TRBV6-3 to TRBJ1-5; D gene uncertain. The CDR3 is 13 residues long. Trimming cost V 3 bases and J 7 bases, with 10 bases left between them. Germline loops: CDR1 MNHEY, CDR2 SVGEGT. The CDR3: CASSYEGFQPQHF. DNA of the CDR3: TGTGCCAGCAGTTATGAAGGGTTCCAGCCCCAGCATTTT.

This clonotype was counted only a few times. V gene TRBV20-1 combines with J gene TRBJ2-7; D unresolved. CDR1 and CDR2 (germline): DFQATT, SNEGSKA (reference sequence). Trimming removed 0 bases at V and 0 bases at J, with 12 bases between. The CDR3 contains 15 residues. DNA for the CDR3: TGCAGTGCTAGAGAGGTACGCCGAAGCTCCTACGAGCAGTACGTC. Amino acids: CSAREVRRSSYEQYV.

The genes are TRBV4-1 and TRBJ1-1; D is unresolved. Trimming removed 0 bases from V and 0 bases from J, with 8 bases in between. CDR3 length: 15 residues. The germline V gene has CDR1 MGHRA and CDR2 YSYEKL. The CDR3 spells CASSQDSAMNTEAFF. As DNA, the CDR3 is TGCGCCAGCAGCCAAGACTCAGCGATGAACACTGAAGCTTTCTTT.

V usage is TRBV28 and J usage is TRBJ2-7; perhaps TRBD1 as D (5 bases). Germline CDR1 reads MDHEN; CDR2 reads SYDVKM. CDR3 size: 14 residues. The germline V and J ends were trimmed by 2 bases and 3 bases, with 11 bases remaining between them. The CDR3 region has the DNA TGTGCCAGCAGTTTAACAGGCCTCAACTACGAGCAGTACTTC. The encoded protein is CASSLTGLNYEQYF.

In this sample, this clonotype turned up a few times. The J gene is TRBJ2-3, the V gene TRBV6-1, with D possibly called TRBD1 or TRBD2 (5 bases each). Germline CDR1 and CDR2: MNHNS and SASEGT. Trimming took off 2 bases at V and 1 base at J, with 10 bases between the two ends. This CDR3 contains 15 residues. The CDR3 here is CASSEMGDRTDTQYF. The CDR3 region has the DNA TGTGCCAGCAGTGAAATGGGGGACCGCACAGATACGCAGTATTTT.

This clonotype showed up many times. The V gene is TRBV7-8, the J gene TRBJ2-1; TRBD2 agrees at 10 bases. J was trimmed by 6 bases and V by 4 bases; bases with no gene match: 3. The CDR3 is 14 residues long. CDR1 is SGHVS, CDR2 FQNEAQ, per germline. The CDR3: CASSSKRGGNEQFF. CDR3 sequence (DNA): TGTGCCAGCAGCTCAAAGCGGGGGGGCAATGAGCAGTTCTTC.

This sequence joins TRBV18 and TRBJ2-1; TRBD1 aligns across 8 bases. This CDR3 has 14 amino acids. V dropped 0 bases and J dropped 9; count of bases not matched to a gene: 4. Germline V gene sequence: CDR1 KGHSH, CDR2 LQKENI. CDR3 coding DNA: TGTGCCAGCTCACCACCCGGACAGGGTGGTGAGCAGTTCTTC. This translates into CASSPPGQGGEQFF. Together with reference TRBV18 and TRBJ2-1, the CDR3 gives the full variable domain: NAGVMQNPRHLVRRRGQEARLRCSPMKGHSHVYWYRQLPEEGLKFMVYLQKENIIDESGMPKERFSAEFPKEGPSILRIQQVVRGDSAAYFCASSPPGQGGEQFFGPGTRLTVL.

The gene calls are TRBV6-6 and TRBJ2-2; 11 bases align to TRBD2. The CDR3 is 13 amino acids. Trimming took 8 bases from V and 4 from J; bases not matched to a gene: 0. CDR1 and CDR2 (germline): MNHNY, SVGAGI (reference sequence). This CDR3 is CASGLAGTGELFF. The DNA for the CDR3 is TGTGCCAGCGGACTAGCGGGCACCGGGGAGCTGTTTTTT.

V gene TRBV19 combines with J gene TRBJ1-1; 8 bases match TRBD1. Germline V gene data show CDR1 as LNHDA and CDR2 as SQIVND (reference sequence). This CDR3 is 14 amino acids long. V shed 5 bases and J 10 bases; nucleotides not matched to a gene: 12. CDR3 sequence (DNA): TGTGCCAGTAGTTTTTTGACAGGTGGGACAGGAGCTTTCTTT. This sequence encodes CASSFLTGGTGAFF.

This clonotype has more than one count but fewer than ten. The V and J genes are TRBV7-8 and TRBJ2-2; either TRBD1 or TRBD2 may supply D (5 bases each). Germline V gene data show CDR1 as SGHVS and CDR2 as FQNEAQ. Trimming removed 2 bases at V and 7 bases at J, with 14 bases between. The CDR3 has 15 residues. DNA of the CDR3: TGTGCCAGCAGCTTACGGGACGTCGTTCGCGGGGAGCTGTTTTTT. This codes for CASSLRDVVRGELFF.

This chain connects TRBV5-5 to TRBJ2-1; 16 bases align to TRBD2. This CDR3 has 18 residues. After removal of 3 bases from V and 4 bases from J, the junction contained 7 bases not matched to a gene. The V gene's germline CDR1 is SGHKS and CDR2 YYEKEE (reference sequence). In DNA, the CDR3 is TGTGCCAGCAGCTGGGGACTAGCGGGGGGGCGAAGTTACAATGAGCAGTTCTTC. Translated, it gives CASSWGLAGGRSYNEQFF.

This clonotype was detected a few times. The chain couples TRBV19 to TRBJ1-6; no firm D call. With 8 bases removed from V and 11 bases from J, the gap between germline ends came to 10 bases. The CDR3 loop spans 11 amino acids. Germline V gives CDR1 LNHDA, CDR2 SQIVND (reference sequence). CDR3 sequence (DNA): TGTGCCAGTTCGACTCAGCCACCCCTCCACTTT. Its translation is CASSTQPPLHF.

This clonotype was counted at least ten times. V is TRBV25-1 and J is TRBJ1-2; perhaps TRBD1 as D (5 bases). V was trimmed by 3 bases and J by 6 bases, leaving 14 bases between them. There are 14 residues in the CDR3. Germline assignment: CDR1 MGHDK and CDR2 SYGVNS. The CDR3 nucleotides read TGTGCCAGCAGTGACTACTTGCAGGGACATGGCTACACCTTC. Encoded protein: CASSDYLQGHGYTF.

The chain joins TRBV4-2 to TRBJ2-2; D may be TRBD1 or TRBD2 (5 bases each). The germline V and J ends were trimmed by 10 bases and 6 bases, with 15 bases remaining between them. Germline V gene sequence: CDR1 LGHNA, CDR2 YNFKEQ. The CDR3 consists of 13 residues. CDR3 sequence: CAMRGSWPGELFF. The DNA of the CDR3 is TGTGCCATGAGGGGATCTTGGCCCGGGGAGCTGTTTTTT.

V and J are TRBV6-2 or TRBV6-3 and TRBJ2-3; D is perhaps TRBD1 (5 bases). The V end lost 8 bases, the J end lost 2 bases, and 14 bases lay between the germline ends. Germline V lookup: CDR1 MNHEY, CDR2 SVGEGT. This CDR3 is 14 amino acids long. The CDR3 DNA reads as TGTGCCAGCGGGCGTGACAGCCTCACAGATACGCAGTATTTT. Translated: CASGRDSLTDTQYF.

CDR3 sequence: CASSQGVEDGYTF. The CDR3 nucleotides are TGCGCCAGCAGCCAAGGGGTTGAAGATGGCTACACCTTC. The rearrangement joins TRBV4-1 to TRBJ1-2; no clear D. The CDR3 contains 13 residues. Germline V gene sequence: CDR1 MGHRA, CDR2 YSYEKL. Deletions cut 1 base from V and 6 bases from J, with 9 bases between.

This chain joins TRBV7-8 and TRBJ1-5; 7 nucleotides agree with TRBD1. This CDR3 has 16 amino acids. Germline V CDR1 and CDR2: SGHVS, FQNEAQ. V lost 0 bases to trimming and J lost 6 bases; unmatched junction nucleotides: 8. CDR3 region: CASSLAGVPGGQPQHF. The DNA for the CDR3 is TGTGCCAGCAGCTTAGCGGGCGTACCAGGGGGTCAGCCCCAGCATTTT.

In its sample, this clonotype was seen a few times. V and J are TRBV7-9 and TRBJ2-2, with TRBD1 identical over 11 bases. The CDR3 contains 16 residues. Trimming removed 2 bases from V and 4 bases from J; junction bases left unmatched: 3. Germline V gene data show CDR1 as SEHNR and CDR2 as FQNEAQ (reference sequence). Here the CDR3 DNA reads TGTGCCAGCAGCTTAAAGGACAGGGGGCTCACCGGGGAGCTGTTTTTT. Translated: CASSLKDRGLTGELFF.